Listed here are 7 T cell receptor beta chains from one sample, sequenced in a study of T cell responses to AZD1222 COVID-19 vaccine. TCRdb's table, derived via immunoSEQ multiplex PCR, lists solely in-frame clones and lacks some. Among 94,000 or so clones listed, 89% were seen once. The sample was peripheral blood, taken on day 0 of AZD1222 vaccination. These receptors originate from an adult in good health.

V is TRBV7-2 and J is TRBJ1-3; D perhaps matches TRBD1 (5 bases). V gave up 2 bases and J gave up 0 bases, with 11 bases separating them. CDR1 SGHTA and CDR2 FQGNSA come from the germline V gene. The CDR3 has 16 residues. The CDR3 DNA follows: TGTGCCAGCAGCTTATCGGGGCCGAGCTCTGGAAACACCATATATTTT. It codes for CASSLSGPSSGNTIYF.

The rearrangement uses TRBV9 and TRBJ1-3, with a weak D call TRBD1 (6 bases). CDR1 and CDR2 from the germline V gene are SGDLS and YYNGEE. The CDR3 consists of 14 residues. V shed 3 bases and J shed 1 base, with 8 bases lying between them. CDR3 region: CASSDRASGNTIYF. CDR3 sequence (DNA): TGTGCCAGCAGCGACAGGGCTTCTGGAAACACCATATATTTT.

The rearrangement uses TRBV19 and TRBJ1-5; D is unresolved. Trimming pared 1 base from V and 16 bases from J, leaving 17 bases between. There are 13 residues in the CDR3. Germline assignment: CDR1 LNHDA and CDR2 SQIVND (reference sequence). The CDR3 nucleotides read TGTGCCAGTAGTATAGGAAGATTAACTACCCTCCATTTT. As protein: CASSIGRLTTLHF. The full variable domain, rest sourced from reference TRBV19 and TRBJ1-5, is DGGITQSPKYLFRKEGQNVTLSCEQNLNHDAMYWYRQDPGQGLRLIYYSQIVNDFQKGDIAEGYSVSREKKESFPLTVTSAQKNPTAFYLCASSIGRLTTLHFGDGTRLSIL.

This sequence joins TRBV10-3 and TRBJ1-1, with D perhaps matching TRBD1 (6 bases). The CDR3 sequence is 15 residues long. Germline-derived CDR1 and CDR2 are ENHRY and SYGVKD. Trimming left V 7 bases short and J 1 base short, with 16 bases between. CDR3 residues: CAINRNRAGNTEAFF. CDR3 DNA: TGTGCCATCAATCGCAACAGGGCTGGGAACACTGAAGCTTTCTTT.

V is TRBV13 and J is TRBJ1-6; D is ambiguous. The germline V gene encodes CDR1 PRHDT and CDR2 FYEKMQ (reference sequence). V shed 3 bases and J shed 9 bases, with 6 bases lying between them. This CDR3 has 12 residues. The CDR3 sequence: CASSFSGSPLHF. CDR3 sequence (DNA): TGTGCCAGCAGCTTCTCGGGTTCACCCCTCCACTTT.

The gene calls are TRBV29-1 and TRBJ1-1, with D unresolved. Germline CDR1 SQVTM, CDR2 ANQGSEA. V was shortened by 6 bases and J by 4 bases, with 9 bases between the two germline ends. The CDR3 is made up of 11 amino acids. The CDR3 loop reads CSVWGGTEAFF. CDR3 in DNA: TGCAGCGTGTGGGGTGGCACTGAAGCTTTCTTT.

The chain has TRBV7-3 and TRBJ2-2; 7 bases match TRBD2. The CDR3 sequence is 15 residues long. Germline CDR1 reads SGHTA; CDR2 reads FQGTGA. V shed 0 bases, J shed 3 bases, and the junction held 1 base outside the gene matches. CDR3 in amino acids: CASSLTRGDTGELFF. The CDR3 bases are TGTGCCAGCAGCTTAACACGGGGGGACACCGGGGAGCTGTTTTTT.